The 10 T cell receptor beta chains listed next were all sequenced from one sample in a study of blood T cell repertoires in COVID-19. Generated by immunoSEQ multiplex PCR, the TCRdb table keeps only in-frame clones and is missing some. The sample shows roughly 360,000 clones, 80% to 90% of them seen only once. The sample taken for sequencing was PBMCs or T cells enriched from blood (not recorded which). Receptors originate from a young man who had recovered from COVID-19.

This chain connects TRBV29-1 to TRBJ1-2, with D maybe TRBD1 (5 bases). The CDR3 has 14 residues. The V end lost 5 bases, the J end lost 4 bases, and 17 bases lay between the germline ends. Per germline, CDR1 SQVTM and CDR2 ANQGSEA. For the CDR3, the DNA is TGCAGCGTTCCCGAGGTTGGGAGGGGCTATGGCTACACCTTC. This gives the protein CSVPEVGRGYGYTF. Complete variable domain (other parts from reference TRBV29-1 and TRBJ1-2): SAVISQKPSRDICQRGTSLTIQCQVDSQVTMMFWYRQQPGQSLTLIATANQGSEATYESGFVIDKFPISRPNLTFSTLTVSNMSPEDSSIYLCSVPEVGRGYGYTFGSGTRLTVV.

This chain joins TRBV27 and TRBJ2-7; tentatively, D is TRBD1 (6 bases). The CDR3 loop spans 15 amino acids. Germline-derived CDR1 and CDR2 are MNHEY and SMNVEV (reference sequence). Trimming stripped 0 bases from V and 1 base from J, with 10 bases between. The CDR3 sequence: CASSLSRGGSYEQYF. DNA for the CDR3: TGTGCCAGCAGTTTATCCCGAGGGGGTTCCTACGAGCAGTACTTC.

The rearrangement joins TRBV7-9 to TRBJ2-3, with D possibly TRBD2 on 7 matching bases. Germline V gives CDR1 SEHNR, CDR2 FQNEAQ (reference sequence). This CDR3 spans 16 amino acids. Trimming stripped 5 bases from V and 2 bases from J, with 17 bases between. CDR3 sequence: CASSPGAGGSTDTQYF. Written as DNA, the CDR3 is TGTGCCAGCAGCCCGGGGGCCGGGGGGTCCACAGATACGCAGTATTTT.

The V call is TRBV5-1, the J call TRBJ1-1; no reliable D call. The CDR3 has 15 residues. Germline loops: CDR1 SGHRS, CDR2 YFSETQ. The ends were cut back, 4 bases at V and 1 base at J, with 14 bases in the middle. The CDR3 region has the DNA TGCGCCAGCAGCCTCTATTACTCGGGGAACACTGAAGCTTTCTTT. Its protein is CASSLYYSGNTEAFF. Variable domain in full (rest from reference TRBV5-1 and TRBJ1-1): KAGVTQTPRYLIKTRGQQVTLSCSPISGHRSVSWYQQTPGQGLQFLFEYFSETQRNKGNFPGRFSGRQFSNSRSEMNVSTLELGDSALYLCASSLYYSGNTEAFFGQGTRLTVV.

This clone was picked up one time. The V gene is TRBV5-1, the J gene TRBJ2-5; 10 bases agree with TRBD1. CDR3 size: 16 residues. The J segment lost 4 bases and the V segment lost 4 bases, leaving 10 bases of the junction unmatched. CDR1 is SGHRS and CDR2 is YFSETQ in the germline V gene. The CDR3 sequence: CASSRNYRDRGETQYF. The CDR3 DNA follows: TGCGCCAGCAGCCGAAATTATAGGGACAGGGGAGAGACCCAGTACTTC.

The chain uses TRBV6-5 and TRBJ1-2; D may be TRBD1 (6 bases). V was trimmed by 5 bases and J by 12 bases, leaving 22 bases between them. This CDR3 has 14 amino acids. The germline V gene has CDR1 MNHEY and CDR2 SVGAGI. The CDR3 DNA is TGTGCCAGCAGTCCTCACTGGACAGCTCCCTTCCACACCTTC. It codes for CASSPHWTAPFHTF.

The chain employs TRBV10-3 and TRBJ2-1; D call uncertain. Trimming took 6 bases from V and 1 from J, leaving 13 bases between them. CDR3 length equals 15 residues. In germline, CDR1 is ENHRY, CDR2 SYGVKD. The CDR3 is CAIRLEIASYNEQFF. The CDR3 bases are TGTGCCATCAGACTGGAAATAGCTTCCTACAATGAGCAGTTCTTC.

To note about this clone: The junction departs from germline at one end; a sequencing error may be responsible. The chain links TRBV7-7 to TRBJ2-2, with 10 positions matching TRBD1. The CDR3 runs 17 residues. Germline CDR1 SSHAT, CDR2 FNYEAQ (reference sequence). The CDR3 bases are TGTGCTAGCAGCAAGAACCGGGACAGGGGAGGCACCGGGGAGCTGTTTTTT. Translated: CASSKNRDRGGTGELFF.

CDR3 in amino acids: CASRHAQGNTEAFF. The CDR3 DNA reads as TGTGCCAGCAGGCACGCCCAGGGGAACACTGAAGCTTTCTTT. The J gene is TRBJ1-1, the V gene TRBV27; possibly TRBD1 for D (5 bases). V was cut by 6 bases and J by 1 base, with 12 bases left in between. Germline-derived CDR1 and CDR2 are MNHEY and SMNVEV (reference sequence). This CDR3 contains 14 residues.

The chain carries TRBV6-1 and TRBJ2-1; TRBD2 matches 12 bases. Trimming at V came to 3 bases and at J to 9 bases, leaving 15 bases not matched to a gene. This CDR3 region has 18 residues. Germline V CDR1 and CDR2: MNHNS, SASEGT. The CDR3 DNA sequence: TGTGCCAGCAGTGAGGCCCTATGGCTAGCGGGGGGGCGAGGTGAGCAGTTCTTC. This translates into CASSEALWLAGGRGEQFF.